One and the same sample provided the 2 T cell receptor beta chains below, sequenced in a study of T cells in Graves' hyperthyroidism and ophthalmopathy (dated by TCRdb to between 2018 and 2021). Libraries were prepared through multiplex PCR. The instrument was an Illumina HiSeq 2000. TCR beta CDR3 regions were amplified from RNA transcripts. For the first round of RT-PCR on the TCR CDR3, the HTBI primer set was used together with the Qiagen OneStep RT-PCR kit. TCRdb took the public reads, trimmed them with fastp at Q25, ran MiXCR for clone calling and kept in-frame beta chains. Every entry covers one CDR3 protein and lists the most common genes and DNA from its rows. In this sample the table shows about 500,000 distinct CDR3 sequences, about a sixth of which occur a single time. The biggest ten clones account for 15% to 20% of the sample. The sequenced material came from blood. These receptors came from a woman under 30 with Graves' ophthalmopathy.

This clonotype has just a few counts. The J gene is TRBJ1-5, the V gene TRBV28, with a weak D call TRBD1 (6 bases). The CDR3 covers 14 residues. V lost 6 bases and J lost 4, with 13 bases in between. Germline CDR1 reads MDHEN; CDR2 reads SYDVKM. The CDR3, as DNA: TGTGCCAGCAGCAATGACAGGAATAATCAGCCCCAGCATTTT. Protein product: CASSNDRNNQPQHF.

A note on this clonotype: A junction end diverges from the germline sequence, so it may reflect a read error. This CDR3 is CASSYSGRIAYERYF. CDR3 nucleotides: TGTGCCAGCAGTTACTCGGGCAGGATCGCCTACGAGCGGTACTTC. The gene calls are TRBV6-2 or TRBV6-3 and TRBJ2-7; D is ambiguous. The germline CDR1 and CDR2 sequences are MNHEY and SVGEGT. The CDR3 runs 15 residues.